This record looks at one TCR beta chain sequence and its context. The record originates from a study of cytomegalovirus exposure and HLA in healthy donors. The CDR3 runs to 17 residues. Germline values: CDR1 SGHTA, CDR2 FQGTGA. The ends lost 5 bases at V and 0 bases at J; junction bases unmatched: 6. Primers included in the PCR were 60 Vbeta and 13 Jbeta primers. TCRdb's table, derived via immunoSEQ multiplex PCR, lists solely in-frame clones and lacks some. The table lists fewer than 200,000 clones, 82% of them singletons. This receptor was taken from a man between 50 and 59 years old in good health and CMV-seropositive. The rearrangement uses TRBV7-3 and TRBJ2-1; 11 bases align to TRBD2. The sample taken for sequencing was PBMCs. Written as DNA, the CDR3 is TGTGCCAGCAGCACCCGTAGCGGGGGGGACTCCTACAATGAGCAGTTCTTC. Translated, it gives CASSTRSGGDSYNEQFF.